The 15 T cell receptor beta chains reported below all come from one sample, sequenced in a study of a mutant IDH1 vaccine in newly diagnosed glioma. The assay was immunoSEQ multiplex PCR, and TCRdb's table has in-frame clones only and misses some. The profile shows 30,000 to 35,000 clones, around 80% of them singletons. The time point: baseline, week 1 (first vaccination visit). The treatment is: pre-vaccination baseline after standard-of-care therapy. The source material was peripheral blood mononuclear cells (PBMCs), sampled from a glioma patient treated with radiotherapy, temozolomide or both. The source is a man aged 45-65 years with glioma. Some clones in this sample may be carry-over from other donors' samples.

The chain combines TRBV11-3 with TRBJ2-2; D is ambiguous. The V gene lost 1 base and the J gene lost 5 bases, with 17 bases spanning the gap. CDR1 is SGHNT, CDR2 YENEEA, per germline. CDR3 size: 17 residues. The CDR3 region is CASSLGLQYVGTGELFF. The CDR3 DNA reads as TGTGCCAGCAGCTTAGGGTTACAGTACGTGGGAACCGGGGAGCTGTTTTTT.

The rearrangement links TRBV7-9 to TRBJ2-5; the D gene is possibly TRBD1 (6 bases). The CDR3 totals 13 residues. V lost 6 bases to trimming and J lost 1 base, with 9 bases between them. Germline CDR1 reads SEHNR; CDR2 reads FQNEAQ (reference sequence). CDR3 region: CASRDSPQETQYF. The CDR3 nucleotides are TGTGCCAGCAGGGACAGCCCCCAAGAGACCCAGTACTTC.

V and J are TRBV5-4 and TRBJ2-3; 7 bases fit TRBD1. V lost 4 bases, J lost 1 base, and 9 bases stayed unmatched. The CDR3 runs to 16 residues. Germline CDR1 and CDR2: SGHNT and YYREEE (reference sequence). The CDR3 here is CASSLLGQAGTDTQYF. The CDR3 DNA is TGTGCCAGCAGCCTTCTTGGACAGGCGGGCACAGATACGCAGTATTTT.

V usage is TRBV21-1 and J usage is TRBJ2-7; the listed D gene, TRBD2, was not tested against the DNA. TRBV21-1 is shown as a pseudogene. CDR3 length: 11 amino acids. In nucleotides, the CDR3 is TGTGCCAGCAGCAAACCCTCCGAGCAGTACTTC. Amino acid sequence: CASSKPSEQYF.

V gene TRBV6-6 combines with J gene TRBJ1-2, with 7 bases identical to TRBD1. This CDR3 contains 11 residues. Germline CDR1 MNHNY, CDR2 SVGAGI (reference sequence). After removal of 11 bases from V and 8 bases from J, the junction contained 8 bases not matched to a gene. Written as DNA, the CDR3 is TGTGCCGCTTCGACAGGGACGGGCTACACCTTC. Amino acid sequence: CAASTGTGYTF.

This chain links TRBV6-5 with TRBJ1-5; 8 nucleotides match TRBD1. CDR1 is MNHEY, CDR2 SVGAGI, per germline. V shed 5 bases and J 5 bases; nucleotides not matched to a gene: 5. This CDR3 comprises 14 residues. Here the CDR3 reads CASSPGQGYQPQHF. The CDR3 region has the DNA TGTGCCAGCAGTCCAGGACAGGGCTATCAGCCCCAGCATTTT.

The chain has TRBV6-1 and TRBJ1-1; D is uncertain. Germline CDR1 MNHNS, CDR2 SASEGT. The ends were cut back, 10 bases at V and 0 bases at J, with 12 bases in the middle. This CDR3 is 13 amino acids long. The CDR3 bases are TGTGCCACCCGGACGGCCGTGAACACTGAAGCTTTCTTT. Protein product: CATRTAVNTEAFF.

The chain links TRBV29-1 to TRBJ2-2, with a possible D match to TRBD2 (6 bases). The CDR3 extends over 12 amino acids. Between the trimmed V and J ends, which lost 8 bases and 9 bases, there was a span of 16 bases. Germline V gives CDR1 SQVTM, CDR2 ANQGSEA. The CDR3 DNA reads TGCAGCTCCCTAGGGGAGGCCCGGGAGCTGTTTTTT. Amino acid sequence: CSSLGEARELFF.

The chain couples TRBV5-6 to TRBJ2-4, with D possibly TRBD2 on 6 matching bases. The germline V and J ends were trimmed by 2 bases and 3 bases, with 12 bases remaining between them. The V gene's germline CDR1 is SGHDT and CDR2 YYEEEE. The CDR3 runs 15 residues. Here the CDR3 reads CASSLLGLGKNIQYF. The CDR3 DNA sequence: TGTGCCAGCAGCTTACTGGGACTTGGCAAAAACATTCAGTACTTC.

The chain employs TRBV5-1 and TRBJ2-1; 12 bases are shared with TRBD2. The germline CDR1 and CDR2 sequences are SGHRS and YFSETQ. The CDR3 loop spans 16 amino acids. J was trimmed by 9 bases and V by 6 bases; bases with no gene match: 13. The CDR3 is CASNPGASGRAGEQFF. The CDR3 DNA reads as TGCGCCAGCAACCCCGGCGCTAGCGGGAGGGCGGGTGAGCAGTTCTTC.

This clone was detected once. The genes are TRBV20-1 and TRBJ2-3; the D is unclear. V was shortened by 5 bases and J by 3 bases, with 6 bases between the two germline ends. The CDR3 sequence is 11 residues long. Germline V gene lookup returns CDR1 DFQATT and CDR2 SNEGSKA (reference sequence). The CDR3 loop is CSAGPTDTQYF. CDR3 DNA sequence: TGCAGTGCTGGACCTACAGATACGCAGTATTTT.

A few counts support this clone. The V and J genes are TRBV30 and TRBJ1-5; D call uncertain. V was pared by 4 bases and J by 4 bases, with 17 bases between. There are 15 residues in the CDR3. Germline V gives CDR1 GTSNPN, CDR2 SVGIG (reference sequence). In DNA, the CDR3 is TGTGCCTGGACTCCCGGAAGGGTGTGGAATCAGCCCCAGCATTTT. Its translation: CAWTPGRVWNQPQHF.

Only a few counts were recorded for this clone. V is TRBV11-2 and J is TRBJ1-1; D remains unclear. Germline V gene sequence: CDR1 SGHAT, CDR2 FQNNGV. The CDR3 is 15 amino acids. Trimming took off 5 bases at V and 1 base at J, with 14 bases between the two ends. The CDR3 loop reads CASSPYKAPNTEAFF. For the CDR3, the DNA is TGTGCCAGCAGCCCATACAAGGCACCGAACACTGAAGCTTTCTTT.

This clone was seen just once. The chain has TRBV6-1 and TRBJ1-2, with unresolved D. From germline, CDR1 is MNHNS and CDR2 SASEGT. The CDR3 totals 15 residues. V lost 0 bases, J lost 1 base, and 9 bases lay in between. CDR3 sequence (DNA): TGTGCCAGCAGTGAAGCCGATCAAATTAACTATGGCTACACCTTC. It translates to CASSEADQINYGYTF.

This clone was recorded only once. The J gene is TRBJ2-3, the V gene TRBV2, with D maybe TRBD2 (5 bases). CDR3 length equals 14 residues. Looked up from germline, CDR1 is SNHLY and CDR2 is FYNNEI. V lost 7 bases, J lost 0 bases, and 11 bases lay in between. CDR3 sequence: CASTLERSTDTQYF. The CDR3 DNA reads as TGTGCCAGCACCCTGGAGCGGAGCACAGATACGCAGTATTTT. Complete variable domain (other parts from reference TRBV2 and TRBJ2-3): EPEVTQTPSHQVTQMGQEVILRCVPISNHLYFYWYRQILGQKVEFLVSFYNNEISEKSEIFDDQFSVERPDGSNFTLKIRSTKLEDSAMYFCASTLERSTDTQYFGPGTRLTVL.